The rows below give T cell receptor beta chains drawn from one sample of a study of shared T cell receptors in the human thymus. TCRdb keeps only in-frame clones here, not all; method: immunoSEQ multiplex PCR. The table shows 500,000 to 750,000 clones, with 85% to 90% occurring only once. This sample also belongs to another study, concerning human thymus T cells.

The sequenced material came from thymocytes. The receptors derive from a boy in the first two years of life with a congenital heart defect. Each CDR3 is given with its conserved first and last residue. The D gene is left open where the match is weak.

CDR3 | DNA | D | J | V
CASSMGTDRTSGAQQFF | TGTGCCAGCAGCATGGGGACGGACCGGACTAGCGGGGCACAGCAGTTCTTC | TRBD2 | TRBJ2-1 | TRBV7-3
CAWSKRSGQYEKLFF | TGTGCCTGGAGTAAACGATCGGGACAGTATGAAAAACTGTTTTTT | TRBD1 | TRBJ1-4 | TRBV30
CASSSLPLLGQGAIYEQYF | TGTGCCAGCAGCTCCTTGCCCCTTCTAGGACAGGGGGCTATCTACGAGCAGTACTTC | TRBD1 | TRBJ2-7 | TRBV5-5
CASSQDNPGINYGYTF | TGCGCCAGCAGCCAAGATAATCCGGGGATAAACTATGGCTACACCTTC | . | TRBJ1-2 | TRBV4-3
CSAFFGRGESGEAFF | TGCAGCGCTTTCTTTGGGAGGGGGGAGTCCGGAGAAGCTTTCTTT | . | TRBJ1-1 | TRBV29-1
CASSVETSGYEQYF | TGTGCCAGCAGTGTGGAGACTAGCGGCTACGAGCAGTACTTC | TRBD2 | TRBJ2-7 | TRBV2
CSVDGSGTEAFF | TGCAGCGTTGACGGGTCGGGCACTGAAGCTTTCTTT | . | TRBJ1-1 | TRBV29-1
CASGPSGGMNTGELFF | TGTGCCAGCGGACCCAGCGGCGGAATGAACACCGGGGAGCTGTTTTTT | . | TRBJ2-2 | TRBV27
CASSPAVGLAGALQETQYF | TGTGCCAGCAGCCCGGCCGTGGGACTAGCGGGAGCCCTCCAAGAGACCCAGTACTTC | TRBD2 | TRBJ2-5 | TRBV27
CASSPTDRGHSNQPQHF | TGTGCCAGCAGTCCGACGGACAGGGGCCATAGCAATCAGCCCCAGCATTTT | TRBD1 | TRBJ1-5 | TRBV27
CASSDLPRTDTQYF | TGTGCCAGCAGTGATCTCCCTCGCACAGATACGCAGTATTTT | . | TRBJ2-3 | TRBV25-1
CASRVHGTGELFF | TGTGCCAGCCGCGTCCACGGGACCGGGGAGCTGTTTTTT | . | TRBJ2-2 | TRBV6-5
CASSQDSGQGIRYEQYF | TGCGCCAGCAGCCAAGATTCGGGACAGGGTATTCGCTACGAGCAGTACTTC | TRBD1 | TRBJ2-7 | TRBV4-3
CASSSQGLAGGHLYEQYF | TGTGCCAGCAGTTCCCAAGGACTAGCGGGAGGCCACCTCTACGAGCAGTACTTC | TRBD2 | TRBJ2-7 | TRBV28
CASSQDQTSGRCNEQFF | TGTGCCAGCAGCCAAGACCAGACTAGCGGAAGGTGCAATGAGCAGTTCTTC | TRBD2 | TRBJ2-1 | TRBV4-2